The clone carrying this TCR beta chain has a count of ten or more. The antigen remains undetermined. These data belong to a study of T cells after yellow fever vaccination. About the study: The authors prepared low-cell-number fractions using SMART-Seq v4 Ultra Low Input. Notes on the study in general: Overall, a small share of clonotypes was seen in both CD4 and CD8 compartments.

MiXCR was run by TCRdb on the 5' RACE reads, yielding one entry per CDR3 protein. This table has more than 250,000 distinct CDR3 sequences, around 6.8% appearing once. The CDR3 spans 15 residues. The junction had 5 bases not matched to a gene; V was cut back by 3 bases and J by 2 bases. The germline V gene has CDR1 SGHRS and CDR2 YFSETQ. This TCR was sampled from a man aged 18 to 30 who received the YFV17D yellow fever vaccine. This sample comprised PBMCs, obtained 45 days after the first yellow fever vaccination. This chain uses TRBV5-1 with TRBJ2-5; TRBD2 agrees at 9 bases. The CDR3 sequence is CASSWGTSRQETQYF. The CDR3 DNA sequence: TGCGCCAGCAGCTGGGGGACTAGCAGACAAGAGACCCAGTACTTC.